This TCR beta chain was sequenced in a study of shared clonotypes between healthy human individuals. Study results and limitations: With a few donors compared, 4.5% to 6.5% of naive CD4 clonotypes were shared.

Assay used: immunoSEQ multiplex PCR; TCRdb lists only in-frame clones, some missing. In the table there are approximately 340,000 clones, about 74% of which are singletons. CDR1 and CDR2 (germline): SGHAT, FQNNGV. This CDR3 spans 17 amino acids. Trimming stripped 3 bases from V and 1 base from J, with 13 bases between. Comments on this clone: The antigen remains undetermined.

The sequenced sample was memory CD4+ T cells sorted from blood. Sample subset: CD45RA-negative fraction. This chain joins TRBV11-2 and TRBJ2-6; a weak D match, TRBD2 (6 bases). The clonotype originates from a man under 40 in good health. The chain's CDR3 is CASSLPGRLSGANVLTF. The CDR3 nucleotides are TGTGCCAGCAGCTTGCCAGGGAGGCTTTCTGGGGCCAACGTCCTGACTTTC. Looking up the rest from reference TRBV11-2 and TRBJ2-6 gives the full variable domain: EAGVAQSPRYKIIEKRQSVAFWCNPISGHATLYWYQQILGQGPKLLIQFQNNGVVDDSQLPKDRFSAERLKGVDSTLKIQPAKLEDSAVYLCASSLPGRLSGANVLTFGAGSRLTVL.